This TCR beta chain was recovered during a study of T cells in Graves' hyperthyroidism and ophthalmopathy. General study results and limits: Blood also held most thyroid clonotypes expanded beyond 0.001.

The study based diagnoses on clinical symptoms, serum thyroxine and TRAb, thyroid ultrasound and orbital computed tomography. Per germline, CDR1 SEHNR and CDR2 FQNEAQ (reference sequence). Deletions cut 1 base from V and 4 bases from J, with 2 bases between. The length of the CDR3 is 12 residues. Amplification yielded TCR beta CDR3 regions, with RNA transcripts as the source. The study used the HTBI primer set for a first-round RT-PCR of the TCR CDR3. TCRdb independently ran MiXCR on the multiplex PCR reads; one entry per CDR3 protein. This sample yields 490,000 or so distinct CDR3 sequences, of which 40% to 55% are seen a single time; around 47% belongs to the top ten. This clonotype was counted at least ten times. The antigen remains undetermined.

The chain employs TRBV7-9 and TRBJ1-3; D gene ambiguous. The sequencing input was peripheral blood or thyroid tissue (not recorded which). The clonotype originates from an adult woman with Graves' disease, either hyperthyroidism or ophthalmopathy (not recorded which). CDR3 loop: CASSLDGNTIYF. CDR3 nucleotide sequence: TGTGCCAGCAGCTTAGACGGAAACACCATATATTTT.